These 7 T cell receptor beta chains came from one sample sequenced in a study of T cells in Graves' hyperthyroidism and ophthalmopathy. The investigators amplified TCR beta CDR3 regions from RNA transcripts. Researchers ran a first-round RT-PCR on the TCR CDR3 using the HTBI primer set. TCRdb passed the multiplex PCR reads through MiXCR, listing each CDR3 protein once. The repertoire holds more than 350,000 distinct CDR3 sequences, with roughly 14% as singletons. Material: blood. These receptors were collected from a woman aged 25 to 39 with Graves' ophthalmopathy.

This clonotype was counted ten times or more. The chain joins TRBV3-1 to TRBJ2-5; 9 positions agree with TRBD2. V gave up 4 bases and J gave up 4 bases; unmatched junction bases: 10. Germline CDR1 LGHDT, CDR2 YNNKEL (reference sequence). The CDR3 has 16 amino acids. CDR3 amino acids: CASSPLAGGPSETQYF. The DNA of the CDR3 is TGTGCCAGCAGCCCCCTGGCGGGGGGGCCTTCAGAGACCCAGTACTTC.

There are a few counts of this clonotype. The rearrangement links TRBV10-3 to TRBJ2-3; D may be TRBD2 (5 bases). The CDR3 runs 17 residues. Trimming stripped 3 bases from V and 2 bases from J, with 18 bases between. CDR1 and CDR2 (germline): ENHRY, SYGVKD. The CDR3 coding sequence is TGTGCCATCAGTGATTTTCCGGGAACAACACCCACAGATACGCAGTATTTT. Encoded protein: CAISDFPGTTPTDTQYF.

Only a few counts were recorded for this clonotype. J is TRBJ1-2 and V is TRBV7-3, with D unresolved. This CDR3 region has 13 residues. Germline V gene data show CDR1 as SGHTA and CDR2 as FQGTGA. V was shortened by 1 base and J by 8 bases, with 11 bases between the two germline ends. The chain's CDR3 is CASSLRADAGYTF. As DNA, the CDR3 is TGTGCCAGCAGCTTAAGGGCCGATGCGGGCTACACCTTC.

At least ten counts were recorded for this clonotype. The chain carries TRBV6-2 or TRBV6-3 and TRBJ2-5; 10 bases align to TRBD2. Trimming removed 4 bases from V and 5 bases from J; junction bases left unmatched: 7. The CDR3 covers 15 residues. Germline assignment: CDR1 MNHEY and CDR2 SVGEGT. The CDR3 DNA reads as TGTGCCAGCAGTTGGGGGGCTAGCGGGGGTGAGACCCAGTACTTC. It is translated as CASSWGASGGETQYF.

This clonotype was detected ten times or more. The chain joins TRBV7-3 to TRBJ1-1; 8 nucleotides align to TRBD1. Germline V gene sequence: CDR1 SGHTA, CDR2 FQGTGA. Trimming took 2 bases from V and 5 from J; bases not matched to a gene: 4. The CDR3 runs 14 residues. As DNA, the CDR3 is TGTGCCAGCAGCTTACAGGGGGCCAGTACTGAAGCTTTCTTT. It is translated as CASSLQGASTEAFF.

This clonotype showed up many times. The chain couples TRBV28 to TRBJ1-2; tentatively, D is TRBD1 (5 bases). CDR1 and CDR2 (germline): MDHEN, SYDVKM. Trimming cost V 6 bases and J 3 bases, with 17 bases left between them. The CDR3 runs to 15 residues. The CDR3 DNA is TGTGCCAGCAGCCAAGGGACCAGTTCACACTATGGCTACACCTTC. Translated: CASSQGTSSHYGYTF.

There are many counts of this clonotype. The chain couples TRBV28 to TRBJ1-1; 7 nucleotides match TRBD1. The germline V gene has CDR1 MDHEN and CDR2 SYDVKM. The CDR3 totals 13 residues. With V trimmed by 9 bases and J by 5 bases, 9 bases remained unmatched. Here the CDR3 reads CASNIGGETEAFF. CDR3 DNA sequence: TGTGCCAGTAATATAGGGGGCGAGACTGAAGCTTTCTTT.